A single sample gave rise to the 20 T cell receptor beta chains below, sequenced in a study of blood T cells in healthy people across ages. For the second PCR, which ran for about 7 to 12 cycles, a sample-barcoded 5' primer and a J-beta primer mix were used. A single record per CDR3 protein comes from TCRdb applying MiXCR to the 5' RACE reads. The sample shows 800,000 to 900,000 distinct CDR3 sequences, around 62% of them seen only once. Sequencing was done on a sample of blood. Receptors were obtained from a young man in good health.

This clonotype showed up just a few times. The J gene is TRBJ1-2, the V gene TRBV7-2; D call uncertain. Germline CDR1 is SGHTA and CDR2 is FQGNSA. The CDR3 covers 15 residues. V was cut by 4 bases and J by 1 base, with 13 bases left in between. The CDR3 DNA reads TGTGCCAGCAGCTCACCCGGACCCTTTAACTATGGCTACACCTTC. Translation: CASSSPGPFNYGYTF.

The rearrangement uses TRBV29-1 and TRBJ2-7; the match to TRBD1 covers 10 bases. With V trimmed by 7 bases and J by 7 bases, 10 bases remained unmatched. CDR3 length equals 13 residues. In germline, CDR1 is SQVTM, CDR2 ANQGSEA. CDR3 loop: CSAKGTGAKEQYF. The CDR3 coding sequence is TGCAGCGCGAAGGGGACAGGGGCTAAGGAGCAGTACTTC.

V gene TRBV6-2 or TRBV6-3 combines with J gene TRBJ2-2, with D possibly being TRBD2 (5 bases). CDR3 size: 12 residues. From germline, CDR1 is MNHEY and CDR2 SVGEGT. The germline V and J ends were trimmed by 3 bases and 8 bases, with 7 bases remaining between them. Here the CDR3 DNA reads TGTGCCAGCAGTTATGGGAGAGGGGAGCTGTTTTTT. Protein sequence: CASSYGRGELFF.

This clonotype was seen a handful of times. The V and J genes are TRBV7-9 and TRBJ2-4, with D unclear. The closer fit of TRBJ2-7 to the DNA end suggests the J call may be wrong. The germline V gene has CDR1 SEHNR and CDR2 FQNEAQ (reference sequence). This CDR3 is 13 amino acids long. In DNA, the CDR3 is TGTGCCAGCAGCTTCGAGACTCAATACGAGCAGTACTTC. As protein: CASSFETQYEQYF.

This chain uses TRBV28 with TRBJ1-2; D is ambiguous. Per the germline V gene, CDR1 is MDHEN and CDR2 is SYDVKM. The CDR3 contains 14 residues. V lost 4 bases and J lost 0, with 9 bases in between. CDR3 nucleotide sequence: TGTGCCAGCAGTTCGGCGGTAGCTAACTATGGCTACACCTTC. It codes for CASSSAVANYGYTF.

This chain joins TRBV10-3 and TRBJ2-5, with unresolved D. This CDR3 spans 14 amino acids. Germline V gene sequence: CDR1 ENHRY, CDR2 SYGVKD. V was cut by 3 bases and J by 2 bases, with 10 bases left in between. Written as DNA, the CDR3 is TGTGCCATCAGTGATACGACGGATCAAGAGACCCAGTACTTC. It yields the protein CAISDTTDQETQYF.

The chain employs TRBV20-1 and TRBJ2-5; TRBD2 is a possible D gene (7 bases). CDR1 is DFQATT, CDR2 SNEGSKA, per germline (reference sequence). CDR3 length: 18 amino acids. Trimming took 5 bases from V and 4 from J, leaving 29 bases between them. The CDR3 region is CSADLLASGGLMGETQYF. CDR3 DNA: TGCAGTGCTGATCTACTAGCGTCGGGGGGCCTCATGGGAGAGACCCAGTACTTC.

This sequence joins TRBV4-1 and TRBJ2-7; D perhaps matches TRBD1 (5 bases). The CDR3 has 15 residues. Germline V CDR1 and CDR2: MGHRA, YSYEKL. Trimming removed 0 bases from V and 5 bases from J, with 14 bases in between. CDR3 sequence (DNA): TGCGCCAGCAGCCAAGAGGGTGGGGCAACCAACGAGCAGTACTTC. It codes for CASSQEGGATNEQYF.

In its sample, this clonotype was seen a few times. The V and J genes are TRBV9 and TRBJ2-5; 9 positions match TRBD2. The CDR3 covers 14 residues. V lost 2 bases, J lost 2 bases, and 1 base stayed unmatched. Germline V CDR1 and CDR2: SGDLS, YYNGEE. The CDR3 DNA reads TGTGCCAGCAGCGTGACTAGCGGACAAGAGACCCAGTACTTC. It codes for CASSVTSGQETQYF.

This clonotype appeared a single time. V and J are TRBV20-1 and TRBJ1-4; 9 bases map to TRBD1. With 5 bases clipped from V and 7 bases from J, the junction kept 11 bases outside the gene matches. CDR1 and CDR2 (germline): DFQATT, SNEGSKA (reference sequence). This CDR3 is built from 15 residues. The CDR3 protein is CSALKTGTGLEKLFF. As DNA, the CDR3 is TGCAGTGCTCTAAAGACCGGGACAGGGCTTGAAAAACTGTTTTTT.

The V call is TRBV12-3 or TRBV12-4, the J call TRBJ1-4; 9 bases map to TRBD1. CDR3 length: 15 residues. Unmatched junction bases numbered 10, after V lost 6 bases and J lost 8 bases. The CDR3 DNA follows: TGTGCCAGCAGAAACAGACAGGGGGGAAGAGAAAAACTGTTTTTT. It specifies CASRNRQGGREKLFF.

The table lists this clonotype with a count of one. The chain has TRBV12-3 or TRBV12-4 and TRBJ1-1; 8 nucleotides agree with TRBD1. The V and J ends lost 4 bases and 1 base, in that order; junction bases with no gene match: 5. The CDR3 has 15 residues. CDR3 nucleotide sequence: TGTGCCAGCAGTTGGGACAGGCCTGAGAACACTGAAGCTTTCTTT. Translating it yields CASSWDRPENTEAFF.

V usage is TRBV4-2 and J usage is TRBJ2-7; the D gene is possibly TRBD2 (7 bases). This CDR3 is 15 amino acids long. Germline values: CDR1 LGHNA, CDR2 YNFKEQ. Deletions cut 1 base from V and 2 bases from J, with 12 bases between. The CDR3 DNA reads as TGTGCCAGCAGCCAAGGACGGGGGGCCACCTACGAGCAGTACTTC. It is translated as CASSQGRGATYEQYF.

This chain links TRBV20-1 with TRBJ2-4, with 7 nucleotides matching TRBD1. The J call may be incorrect, as the DNA end agrees better with TRBJ2-7. CDR1 is DFQATT, CDR2 SNEGSKA, per germline (reference sequence). The CDR3 runs to 15 residues. The CDR3 DNA reads as TGCAGTGCTAGTCCGATCGACAGGGCAGGATACGAGCAGTACTTC. Amino acid sequence: CSASPIDRAGYEQYF.

V usage is TRBV9 and J usage is TRBJ1-2, with D unresolved. This CDR3 comprises 14 residues. V lost 6 bases and J lost 1, with 13 bases in between. CDR1 and CDR2 (germline): SGDLS, YYNGEE. The CDR3 sequence: CASTGPENNYGYTF. CDR3 sequence (DNA): TGTGCCAGCACCGGGCCAGAGAATAACTATGGCTACACCTTC.

This chain links TRBV28 with TRBJ1-6, with 10 bases that match TRBD1. With 3 bases clipped from V and 5 bases from J, the junction kept 4 bases outside the gene matches. CDR1 is MDHEN and CDR2 is SYDVKM in the germline V gene. The CDR3 extends over 16 amino acids. The CDR3 loop is CASSLTGGYDNSPLHF. CDR3 nucleotide sequence: TGTGCCAGCAGTTTGACAGGGGGCTACGATAATTCACCCCTCCACTTT.

The chain's CDR3 is CASSQDQGRGYNEQFF. In nucleotides, the CDR3 is TGCGCCAGCAGCCAAGATCAGGGGCGCGGATACAATGAGCAGTTCTTC. The chain recombines TRBV4-3 with TRBJ2-1; a weak D match, TRBD1 (6 bases). Germline V lookup: CDR1 LGHNA, CDR2 YSLEER. V shed 0 bases and J shed 4 bases, with 13 bases lying between them. The CDR3 is 16 residues long.

There are a few counts of this clonotype. The chain couples TRBV12-3 or TRBV12-4 to TRBJ2-5, with D perhaps assigned TRBD1 or TRBD2 (5 bases each). The CDR3 length is 13 residues. V was cut by 2 bases and J by 11 bases, with 15 bases left in between. As DNA, the CDR3 is TGTGCCAGCAGTTTATGGGGCCACGGGGAGCAGTACTTC. This sequence encodes CASSLWGHGEQYF.

The genes are TRBV4-3 and TRBJ2-5, with 7 bases identical to TRBD1. The CDR3 extends over 14 amino acids. Per germline, CDR1 LGHNA and CDR2 YSLEER. V trimming: 8 bases; J trimming: 2 bases; junction bases outside the gene matches: 8. CDR3 region: CASARDSAQETQYF. CDR3 in DNA: TGCGCCAGCGCCCGGGACAGTGCTCAAGAGACCCAGTACTTC.

J is TRBJ2-5 and V is TRBV7-9; 7 bases align to TRBD2. After removal of 0 bases from V and 1 base from J, the junction contained 5 bases not matched to a gene. The CDR3 runs to 16 residues. The germline V gene has CDR1 SEHNR and CDR2 FQNEAQ (reference sequence). CDR3: CASSLAEGRAQETQYF. The CDR3 region has the DNA TGTGCCAGCAGCTTAGCGGAGGGGAGGGCCCAAGAGACCCAGTACTTC. Filled out from reference TRBV7-9 and TRBJ2-5, the complete variable domain reads DTGVSQNPRHKITKRGQNVTFRCDPISEHNRLYWYRQTLGQGPEFLTYFQNEAQLEKSRLLSDRFSAERPKGSFSTLEIQRTEQGDSAMYLCASSLAEGRAQETQYFGPGTRLLVL.